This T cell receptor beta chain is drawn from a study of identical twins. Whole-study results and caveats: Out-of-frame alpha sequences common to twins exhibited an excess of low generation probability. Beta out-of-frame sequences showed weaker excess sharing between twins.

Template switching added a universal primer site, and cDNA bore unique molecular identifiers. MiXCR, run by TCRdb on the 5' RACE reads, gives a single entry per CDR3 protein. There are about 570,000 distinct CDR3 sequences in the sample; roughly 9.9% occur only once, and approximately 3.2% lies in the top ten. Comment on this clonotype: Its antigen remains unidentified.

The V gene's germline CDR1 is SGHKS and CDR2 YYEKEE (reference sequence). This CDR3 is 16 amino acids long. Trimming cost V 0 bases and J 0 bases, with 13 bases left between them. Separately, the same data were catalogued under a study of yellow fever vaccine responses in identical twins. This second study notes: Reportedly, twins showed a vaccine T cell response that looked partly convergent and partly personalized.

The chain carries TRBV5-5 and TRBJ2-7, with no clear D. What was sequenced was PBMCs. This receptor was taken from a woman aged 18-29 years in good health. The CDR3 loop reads CASSLVGTADSYEQYF. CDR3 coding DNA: TGTGCCAGCAGCTTGGTCGGTACGGCTGACTCCTACGAGCAGTACTTC.